This TCR beta chain was documented in a study of preoperative IRX-2 immunotherapy in early breast cancer. Noted treatment: preoperative locoregional IRX-2 cytokine immunotherapy. Patients received preoperative, locoregional IRX-2 cytokine immunotherapy in a phase Ib study. TCRdb's table, derived via immunoSEQ multiplex PCR, lists solely in-frame clones and lacks some. This table has 30,000 or so clones, 75% to 90% appearing once. Trimming removed 3 bases from V and 4 bases from J, with 12 bases in between. This CDR3 region has 14 residues. Per germline, CDR1 LNHDA and CDR2 SQIVND (reference sequence). The table lists this clone with a few counts.

The rearrangement links TRBV19 to TRBJ1-2; tentative D call: TRBD1 (5 bases). The source is a human donor with breast cancer. The specimen was lymph node tissue, collected from a patient treated with IRX-2 immunotherapy. Here the CDR3 reads CASSMAGRPYGYTF. The CDR3 region has the DNA TGTGCCAGTAGTATGGCAGGGAGGCCCTATGGCTACACCTTC.